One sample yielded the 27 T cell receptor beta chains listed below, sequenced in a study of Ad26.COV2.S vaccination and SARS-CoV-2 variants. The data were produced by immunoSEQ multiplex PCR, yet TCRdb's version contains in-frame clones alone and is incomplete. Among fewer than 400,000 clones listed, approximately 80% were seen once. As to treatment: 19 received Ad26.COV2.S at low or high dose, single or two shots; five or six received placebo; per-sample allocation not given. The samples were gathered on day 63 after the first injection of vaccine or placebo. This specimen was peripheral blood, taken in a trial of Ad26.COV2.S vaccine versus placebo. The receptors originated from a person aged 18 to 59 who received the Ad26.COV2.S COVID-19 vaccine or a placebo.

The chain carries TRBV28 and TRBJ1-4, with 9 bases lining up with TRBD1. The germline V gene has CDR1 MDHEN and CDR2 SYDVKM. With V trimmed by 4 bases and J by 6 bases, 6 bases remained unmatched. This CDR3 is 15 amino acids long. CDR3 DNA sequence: TGTGCCAGCAGTTCTCCGGGACAGGGCGATGAAAAACTGTTTTTT. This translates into CASSSPGQGDEKLFF.

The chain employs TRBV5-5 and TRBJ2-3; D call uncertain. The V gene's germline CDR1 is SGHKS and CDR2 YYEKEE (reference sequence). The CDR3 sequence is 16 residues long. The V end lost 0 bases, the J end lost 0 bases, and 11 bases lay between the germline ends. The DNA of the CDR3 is TGTGCCAGCAGCTTGGGGGCTGGAGCTAGCACAGATACGCAGTATTTT. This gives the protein CASSLGAGASTDTQYF.

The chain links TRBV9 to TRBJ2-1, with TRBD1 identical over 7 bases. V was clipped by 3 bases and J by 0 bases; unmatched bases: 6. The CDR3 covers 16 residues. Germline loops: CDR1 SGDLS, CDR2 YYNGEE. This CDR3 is CASSAQTGSSYNEQFF. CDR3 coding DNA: TGTGCCAGCAGCGCCCAGACAGGGAGCTCCTACAATGAGCAGTTCTTC.

The CDR3 DNA is TGCGCCAGCAGCTTGGCCATGGGGGTTGGGTACACCTTC. The encoded protein is CASSLAMGVGYTF. The genes are TRBV5-1 and TRBJ1-2, with D perhaps matching TRBD1 (5 bases). Germline V gene data show CDR1 as SGHRS and CDR2 as YFSETQ. CDR3 length: 13 residues. V shed 0 bases and J shed 11 bases, with 14 bases lying between them.

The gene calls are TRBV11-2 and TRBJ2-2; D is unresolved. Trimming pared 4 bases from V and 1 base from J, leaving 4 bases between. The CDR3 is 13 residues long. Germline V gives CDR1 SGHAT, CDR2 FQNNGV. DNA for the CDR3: TGTGCCAGCAGCTCCCTGAACACCGGGGAGCTGTTTTTT. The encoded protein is CASSSLNTGELFF.

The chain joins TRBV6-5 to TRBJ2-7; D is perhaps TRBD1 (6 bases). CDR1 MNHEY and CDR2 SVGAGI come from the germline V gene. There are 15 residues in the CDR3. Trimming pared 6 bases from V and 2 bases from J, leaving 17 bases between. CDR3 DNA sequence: TGTGCCAGCAGGCCGACAGGTTCAAGTCCCTACGAGCAGTACTTC. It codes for CASRPTGSSPYEQYF.

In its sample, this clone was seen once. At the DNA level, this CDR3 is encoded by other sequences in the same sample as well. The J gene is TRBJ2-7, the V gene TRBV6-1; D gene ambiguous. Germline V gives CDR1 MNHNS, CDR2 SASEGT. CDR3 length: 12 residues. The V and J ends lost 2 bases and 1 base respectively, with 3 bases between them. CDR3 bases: TGTGCCAGCAGTGAAATTTCCTACGAGCAGTACTTC. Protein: CASSEISYEQYF.

Here the CDR3 reads CASSVRDGPNYGYTF. The CDR3 nucleotides are TGTGCCAGCAGCGTTAGGGACGGTCCTAACTATGGCTACACCTTC. The rearrangement uses TRBV9 and TRBJ1-2; the D gene is possibly TRBD1 (5 bases). With 2 bases removed from V and 0 bases from J, the gap between germline ends came to 11 bases. Germline loops: CDR1 SGDLS, CDR2 YYNGEE. This CDR3 has 15 amino acids.

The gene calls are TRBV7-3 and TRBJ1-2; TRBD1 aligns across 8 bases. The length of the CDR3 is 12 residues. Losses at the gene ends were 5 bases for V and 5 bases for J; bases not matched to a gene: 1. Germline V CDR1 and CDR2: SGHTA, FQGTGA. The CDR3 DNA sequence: TGTGCCAGCAGCAACAGGGGGTATGGCTACACCTTC. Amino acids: CASSNRGYGYTF. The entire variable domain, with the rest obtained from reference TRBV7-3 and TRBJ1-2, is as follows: GAGVSQTPSNKVTEKGKYVELRCDPISGHTALYWYRQSLGQGPEFLIYFQGTGAADDSGLPNDRFFAVRPEGSVSTLKIQRTERGDSAVYLCASSNRGYGYTFGSGTRLTVV.

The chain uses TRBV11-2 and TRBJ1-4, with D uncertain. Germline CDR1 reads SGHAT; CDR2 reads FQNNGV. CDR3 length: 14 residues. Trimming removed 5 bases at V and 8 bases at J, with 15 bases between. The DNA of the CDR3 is TGTGCCAGCAGCCCCCTGATGGGCCGGGAAAAACTGTTTTTT. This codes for CASSPLMGREKLFF.

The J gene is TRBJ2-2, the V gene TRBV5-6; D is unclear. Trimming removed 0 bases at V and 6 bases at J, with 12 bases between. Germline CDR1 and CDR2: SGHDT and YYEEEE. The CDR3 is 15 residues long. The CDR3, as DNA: TGTGCCAGCAGCTTGGAGTTTAGACGCGCCGGGGAGCTGTTTTTT. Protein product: CASSLEFRRAGELFF.

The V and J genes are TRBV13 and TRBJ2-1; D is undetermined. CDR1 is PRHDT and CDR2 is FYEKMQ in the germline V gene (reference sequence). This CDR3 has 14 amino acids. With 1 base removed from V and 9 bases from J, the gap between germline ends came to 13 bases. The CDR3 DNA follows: TGTGCCAGCAGCTTAGAAGTAGCCAGGAGTGAGCAGTTCTTC. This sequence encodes CASSLEVARSEQFF.

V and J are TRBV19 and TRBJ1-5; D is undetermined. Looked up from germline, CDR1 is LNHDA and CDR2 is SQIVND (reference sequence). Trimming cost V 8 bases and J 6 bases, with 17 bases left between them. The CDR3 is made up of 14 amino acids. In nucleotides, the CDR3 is TGTGCCAGTCGAATTCGGGGAGGGATTCAGCCCCAGCATTTT. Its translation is CASRIRGGIQPQHF.

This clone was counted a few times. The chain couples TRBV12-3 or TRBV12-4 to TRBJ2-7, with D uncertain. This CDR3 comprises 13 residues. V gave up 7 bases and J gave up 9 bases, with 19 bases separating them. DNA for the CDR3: TGTGCCAGCACCAAGGTAACGGAGCATCGGCAGTACTTC. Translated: CASTKVTEHRQYF.

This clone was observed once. CDR3 region: CASSSQGDGNTIYF. The CDR3 DNA is TGTGCCAGCAGCTCGCAGGGGGATGGAAACACCATATATTTT. The J gene is TRBJ1-3, the V gene TRBV5-4; 7 bases are shared with TRBD1. Germline V gene lookup returns CDR1 SGHNT and CDR2 YYREEE (reference sequence). CDR3 size: 14 residues. The ends lost 3 bases at V and 3 bases at J; junction bases unmatched: 3.

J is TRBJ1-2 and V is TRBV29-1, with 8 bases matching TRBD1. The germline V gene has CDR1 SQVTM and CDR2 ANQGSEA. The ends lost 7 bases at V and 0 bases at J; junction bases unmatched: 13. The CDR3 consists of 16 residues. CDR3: CSALRTGRGANYGYTF. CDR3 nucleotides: TGCAGCGCCCTTAGGACAGGGAGGGGGGCTAACTATGGCTACACCTTC.

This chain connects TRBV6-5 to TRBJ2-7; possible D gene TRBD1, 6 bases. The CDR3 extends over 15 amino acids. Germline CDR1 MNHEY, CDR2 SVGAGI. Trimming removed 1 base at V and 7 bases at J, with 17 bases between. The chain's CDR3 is CASSYFFAGAGEQYF. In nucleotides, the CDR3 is TGTGCCAGCAGTTACTTTTTCGCAGGGGCTGGGGAGCAGTACTTC.

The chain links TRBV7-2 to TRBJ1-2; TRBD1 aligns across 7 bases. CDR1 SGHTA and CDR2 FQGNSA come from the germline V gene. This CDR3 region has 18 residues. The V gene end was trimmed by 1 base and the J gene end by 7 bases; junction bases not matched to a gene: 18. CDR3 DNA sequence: TGTGCCAGCAGCTTAGTACGGGGACGGGACAGTCTCGTATCTGGCTACACCTTC. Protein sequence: CASSLVRGRDSLVSGYTF. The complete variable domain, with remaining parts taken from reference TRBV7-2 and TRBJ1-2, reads GAGVSQSPSNKVTEKGKDVELRCDPISGHTALYWYRQSLGQGLEFLIYFQGNSAPDKSGLPSDRFSAERTGGSVSTLTIQRTQQEDSAVYLCASSLVRGRDSLVSGYTFGSGTRLTVV.

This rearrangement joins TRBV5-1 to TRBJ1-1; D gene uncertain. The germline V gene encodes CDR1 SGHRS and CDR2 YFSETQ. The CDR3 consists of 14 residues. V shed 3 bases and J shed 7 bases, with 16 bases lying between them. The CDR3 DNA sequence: TGCGCCAGCAGCTCACAACTGGGGTACGGTGAAGCTTTCTTT. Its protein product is CASSSQLGYGEAFF. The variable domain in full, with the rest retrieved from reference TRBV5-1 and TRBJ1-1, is KAGVTQTPRYLIKTRGQQVTLSCSPISGHRSVSWYQQTPGQGLQFLFEYFSETQRNKGNFPGRFSGRQFSNSRSEMNVSTLELGDSALYLCASSSQLGYGEAFFGQGTRLTVV.

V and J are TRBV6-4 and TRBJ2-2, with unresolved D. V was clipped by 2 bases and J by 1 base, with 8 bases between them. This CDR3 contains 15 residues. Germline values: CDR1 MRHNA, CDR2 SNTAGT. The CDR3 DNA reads TGTGCCAGCAGTGACAGGCCTGGGAACACCGGGGAGCTGTTTTTT. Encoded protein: CASSDRPGNTGELFF.

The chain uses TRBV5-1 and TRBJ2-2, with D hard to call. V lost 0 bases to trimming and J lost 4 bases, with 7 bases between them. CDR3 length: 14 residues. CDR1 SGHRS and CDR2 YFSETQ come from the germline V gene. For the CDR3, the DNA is TGCGCCAGCAGCTTGGCGCCGCCCACCGGGGAGCTGTTTTTT. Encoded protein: CASSLAPPTGELFF. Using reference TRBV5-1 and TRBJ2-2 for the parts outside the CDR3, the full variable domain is KAGVTQTPRYLIKTRGQQVTLSCSPISGHRSVSWYQQTPGQGLQFLFEYFSETQRNKGNFPGRFSGRQFSNSRSEMNVSTLELGDSALYLCASSLAPPTGELFFGEGSRLTVL.

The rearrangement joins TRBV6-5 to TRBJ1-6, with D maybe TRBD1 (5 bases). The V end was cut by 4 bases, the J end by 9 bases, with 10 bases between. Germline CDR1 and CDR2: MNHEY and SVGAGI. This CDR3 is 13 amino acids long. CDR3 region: CASSSFRVSPLHF. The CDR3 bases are TGTGCCAGCAGTTCCTTCAGGGTTTCACCCCTCCACTTT.

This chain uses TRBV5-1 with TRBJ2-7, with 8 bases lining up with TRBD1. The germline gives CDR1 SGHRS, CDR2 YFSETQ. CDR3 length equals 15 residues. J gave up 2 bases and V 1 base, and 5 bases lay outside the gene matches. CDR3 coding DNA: TGCGCCAGCAGCTTGCAACAGGGGGTAGCCTACGAGCAGTACTTC. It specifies CASSLQQGVAYEQYF.

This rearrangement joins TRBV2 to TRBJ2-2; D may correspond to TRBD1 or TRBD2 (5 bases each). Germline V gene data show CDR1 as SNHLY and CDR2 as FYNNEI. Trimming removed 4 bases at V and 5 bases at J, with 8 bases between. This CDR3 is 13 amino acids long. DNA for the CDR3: TGTGCCAGCAGTGTTGGGGGAACCGGGGAGCTGTTTTTT. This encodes CASSVGGTGELFF.

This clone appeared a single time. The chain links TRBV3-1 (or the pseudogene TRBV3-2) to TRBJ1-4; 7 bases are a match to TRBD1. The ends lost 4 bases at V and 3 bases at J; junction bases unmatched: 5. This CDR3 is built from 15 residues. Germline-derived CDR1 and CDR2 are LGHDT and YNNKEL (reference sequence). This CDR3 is CASSLTGDPNEKLFF. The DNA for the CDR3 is TGTGCCAGCAGCCTCACAGGGGACCCTAATGAAAAACTGTTTTTT.

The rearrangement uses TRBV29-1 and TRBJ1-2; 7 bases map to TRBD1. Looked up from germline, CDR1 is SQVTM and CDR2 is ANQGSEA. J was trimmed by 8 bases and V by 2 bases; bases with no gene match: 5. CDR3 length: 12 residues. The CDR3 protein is CSVETGVYGYTF. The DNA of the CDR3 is TGCAGCGTTGAAACAGGGGTTTACGGCTACACCTTC. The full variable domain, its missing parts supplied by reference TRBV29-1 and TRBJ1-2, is SAVISQKPSRDICQRGTSLTIQCQVDSQVTMMFWYRQQPGQSLTLIATANQGSEATYESGFVIDKFPISRPNLTFSTLTVSNMSPEDSSIYLCSVETGVYGYTFGSGTRLTVV.

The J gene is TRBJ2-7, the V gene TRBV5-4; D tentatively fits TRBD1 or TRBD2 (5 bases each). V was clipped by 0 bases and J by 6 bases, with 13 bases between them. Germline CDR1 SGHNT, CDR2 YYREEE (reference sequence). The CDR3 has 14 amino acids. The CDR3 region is CASSLDVGAGEQYF. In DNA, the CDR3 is TGTGCCAGCAGCTTGGATGTTGGGGCGGGCGAGCAGTACTTC.